This is a list of T cell receptor beta chains from one sample in a study of blood T cell repertoires in COVID-19. Sequenced by immunoSEQ multiplex PCR; TCRdb stores in-frame clones only, minus some. The table records more than 75,000 clones, 75% to 90% of them present only once. The sequenced material came from peripheral blood. The receptors stem from a woman aged 80 or over with active or convalescent COVID-19. Each CDR3 is given with its conserved first and last residue. The D gene is left open where the match is weak. A row's size may be missing; if present it is once, few, many or a size class.

>few|TRBV5-6|TRBJ2-7|.
CASSSYRRYEQYF
TGTGCCAGCAGCTCCTACAGGAGATACGAGCAGTACTTC
>.|TRBV6-1|TRBJ1-4|.
CASSVGVEKLFF
TGTGCCAGCAGTGTAGGGGTTGAAAAACTGTTTTTT
>.|TRBV11-2|TRBJ2-2|.
CASSSNTGELFF
TGTGCCAGCAGCTCTAACACCGGGGAGCTGTTTTTT
>.|TRBV19|TRBJ1-1|TRBD1
CASKRQGIGVEAFF
TGTGCCAGTAAACGACAGGGGATAGGGGTAGAAGCTTTCTTT
>.|TRBV19|TRBJ2-7|TRBD1
CASSIQGAAEQYF
TGTGCCAGTAGTATTCAGGGGGCGGCTGAGCAGTACTTC
>few|TRBV15|TRBJ1-2|.
CATSRDQIRGYTF
TGTGCCACCAGCAGAGATCAAATTCGGGGCTACACCTTC
>.|TRBV5-1|TRBJ2-3|TRBD2
CASSLESGGKDTQYF
TGCGCCAGCAGCTTGGAAAGCGGGGGGAAAGATACGCAGTATTTT
>few|TRBV4-2|TRBJ2-1|.
CASSPGTSGALPEQFF
TGTGCCAGCAGCCCAGGTACCAGCGGTGCTTTACCTGAGCAGTTCTTC
>few|TRBV24-1|TRBJ2-5|TRBD1
CATSDWQGAGETQYF
TGTGCCACCAGTGACTGGCAGGGGGCAGGGGAGACCCAGTACTTC
>.|TRBV6-6|TRBJ1-1|.
CASRLRTDMNTEAFF
TGTGCCAGCAGATTAAGGACGGACATGAACACTGAAGCTTTCTTT
>.|TRBV19|TRBJ2-5|TRBD1
CASSPLRGRIQETQYF
TGTGCCAGTAGTCCTCTCAGGGGGCGCATCCAAGAGACCCAGTACTTC
>.|TRBV7-2|TRBJ2-5|.
CASSLNPGGLQETQYF
TGTGCCAGCAGCTTAAATCCTGGCGGCTTACAAGAGACCCAGTACTTC
>.|TRBV2|TRBJ2-1|TRBD1
CASIRQGNEQFF
TGTGCCAGCATCCGACAGGGCAATGAGCAGTTCTTC
>once|TRBV4-3|TRBJ2-7|TRBD1
CASSQDSGQGYEQYF
TGCGCCAGCAGCCAAGATAGCGGACAGGGCTACGAGCAGTACTTC
>.|TRBV18|TRBJ2-1|TRBD2
CASARGGSGDYNEQFF
TGTGCCAGCGCCCGCGGGGGTAGCGGAGATTACAATGAGCAGTTCTTC
>.|TRBV29-1|TRBJ1-1|.
CSGGDGMNTEAFF
TGCAGCGGGGGGGACGGGATGAACACTGAAGCTTTCTTT